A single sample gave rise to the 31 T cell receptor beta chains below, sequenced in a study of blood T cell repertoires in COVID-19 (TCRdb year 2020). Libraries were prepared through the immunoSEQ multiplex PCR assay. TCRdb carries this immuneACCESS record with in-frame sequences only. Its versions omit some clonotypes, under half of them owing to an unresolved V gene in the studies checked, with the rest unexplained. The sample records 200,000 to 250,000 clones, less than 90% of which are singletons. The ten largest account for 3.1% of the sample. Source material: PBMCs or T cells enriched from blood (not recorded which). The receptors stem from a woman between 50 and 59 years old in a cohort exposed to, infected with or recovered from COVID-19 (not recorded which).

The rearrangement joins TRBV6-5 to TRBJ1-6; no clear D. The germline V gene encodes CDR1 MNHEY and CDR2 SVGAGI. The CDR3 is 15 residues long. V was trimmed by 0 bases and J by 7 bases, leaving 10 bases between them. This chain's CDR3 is CASSYSPRPNSPLHF. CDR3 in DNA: TGTGCCAGCAGTTACTCGCCCAGGCCCAATTCACCCCTCCACTTT.

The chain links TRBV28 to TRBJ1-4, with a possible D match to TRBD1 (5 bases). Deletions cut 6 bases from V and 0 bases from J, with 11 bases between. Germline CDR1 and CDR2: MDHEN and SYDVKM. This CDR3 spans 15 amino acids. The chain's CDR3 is CASRGGDATNEKLFF. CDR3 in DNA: TGTGCCAGCAGAGGAGGGGACGCAACTAATGAAAAACTGTTTTTT.

CDR3 sequence: CASSLRSTGDTEAFF. The CDR3 DNA follows: TGTGCCAGCAGCTTACGAAGCACAGGGGACACTGAAGCTTTCTTT. The chain links TRBV7-3 to TRBJ1-1; 7 bases are a match to TRBD1. Germline V gene lookup returns CDR1 SGHTA and CDR2 FQGTGA. CDR3 size: 15 residues. V lost 2 bases to trimming and J lost 3 bases; unmatched junction nucleotides: 6. Full variable domain (rest looked up from reference TRBV7-3 and TRBJ1-1): GAGVSQTPSNKVTEKGKYVELRCDPISGHTALYWYRQSLGQGPEFLIYFQGTGAADDSGLPNDRFFAVRPEGSVSTLKIQRTERGDSAVYLCASSLRSTGDTEAFFGQGTRLTVV.

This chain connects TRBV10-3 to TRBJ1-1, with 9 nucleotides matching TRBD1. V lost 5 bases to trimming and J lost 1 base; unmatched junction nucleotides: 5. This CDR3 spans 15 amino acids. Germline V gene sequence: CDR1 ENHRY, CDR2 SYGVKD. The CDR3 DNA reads TGTGCCATCAGTACGCCGGGACAGGGGAACACTGAAGCTTTCTTT. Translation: CAISTPGQGNTEAFF.

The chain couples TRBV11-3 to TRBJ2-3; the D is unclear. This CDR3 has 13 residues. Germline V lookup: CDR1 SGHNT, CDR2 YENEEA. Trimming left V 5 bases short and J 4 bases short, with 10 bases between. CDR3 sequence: CASSPRGSDTQYF. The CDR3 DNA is TGTGCCAGCAGCCCCCGAGGATCAGATACGCAGTATTTT.

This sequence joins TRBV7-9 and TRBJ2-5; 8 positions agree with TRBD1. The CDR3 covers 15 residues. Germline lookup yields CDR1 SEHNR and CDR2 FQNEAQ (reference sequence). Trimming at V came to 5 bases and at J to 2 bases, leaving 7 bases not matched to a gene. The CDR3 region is CASSQRWTGQETQYF. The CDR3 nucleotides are TGTGCCAGCAGCCAGAGATGGACAGGGCAAGAGACCCAGTACTTC.

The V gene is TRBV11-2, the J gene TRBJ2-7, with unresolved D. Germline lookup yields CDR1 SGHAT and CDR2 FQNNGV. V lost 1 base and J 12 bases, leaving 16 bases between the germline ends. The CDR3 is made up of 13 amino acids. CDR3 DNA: TGTGCCAGCAGCTTAGGACCTGGATCGTCGGGGTACTTC. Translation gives CASSLGPGSSGYF.

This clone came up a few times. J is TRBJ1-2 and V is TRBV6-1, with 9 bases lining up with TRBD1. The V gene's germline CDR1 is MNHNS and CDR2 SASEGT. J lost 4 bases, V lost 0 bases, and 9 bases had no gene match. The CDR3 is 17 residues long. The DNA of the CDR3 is TGTGCCAGCAGTGAAGCGCACACAGGGGGCTGGCTCTATGGCTACACCTTC. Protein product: CASSEAHTGGWLYGYTF.

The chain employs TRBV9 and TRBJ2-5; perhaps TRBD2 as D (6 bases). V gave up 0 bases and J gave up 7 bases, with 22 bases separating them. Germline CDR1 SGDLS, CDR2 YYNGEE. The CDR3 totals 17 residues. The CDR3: CASSVDVVAGLGGTQYF. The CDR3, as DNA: TGTGCCAGCAGCGTAGATGTCGTGGCAGGCCTCGGGGGGACCCAGTACTTC.

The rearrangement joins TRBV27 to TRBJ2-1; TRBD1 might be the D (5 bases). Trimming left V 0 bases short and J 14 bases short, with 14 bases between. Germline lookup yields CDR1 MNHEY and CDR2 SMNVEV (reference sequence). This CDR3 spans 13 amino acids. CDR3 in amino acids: CASSLSAGASKFF. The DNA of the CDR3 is TGTGCCAGCAGTTTATCTGCTGGGGCATCGAAGTTCTTC.

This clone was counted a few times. CDR3 in amino acids: CASSPTVNTEAFF. The CDR3 DNA is TGTGCCAGCTCTCCGACAGTTAACACTGAAGCTTTCTTT. The V and J genes are TRBV27 and TRBJ1-1; weak D call: TRBD1 (5 bases). Between the trimmed V and J ends, which lost 8 bases and 2 bases, there was a span of 12 bases. The V gene's germline CDR1 is MNHEY and CDR2 SMNVEV (reference sequence). The CDR3 is 13 amino acids.

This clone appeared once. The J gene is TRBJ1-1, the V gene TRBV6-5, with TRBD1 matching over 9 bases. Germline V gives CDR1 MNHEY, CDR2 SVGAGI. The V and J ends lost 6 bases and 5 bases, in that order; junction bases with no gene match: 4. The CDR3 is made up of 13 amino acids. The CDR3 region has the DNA TGTGCCAGCAGAAGGACAGGGGAGACTGAAGCTTTCTTT. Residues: CASRRTGETEAFF.

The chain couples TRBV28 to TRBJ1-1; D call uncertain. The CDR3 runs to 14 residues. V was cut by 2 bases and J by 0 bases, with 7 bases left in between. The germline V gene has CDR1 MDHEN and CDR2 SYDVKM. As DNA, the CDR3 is TGTGCCAGCAGTTTACACACCATGAACACTGAAGCTTTCTTT. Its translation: CASSLHTMNTEAFF. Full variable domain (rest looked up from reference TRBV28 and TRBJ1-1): DVKVTQSSRYLVKRTGEKVFLECVQDMDHENMFWYRQDPGLGLRLIYFSYDVKMKEKGDIPEGYSVSREKKERFSLILESASTNQTSMYLCASSLHTMNTEAFFGQGTRLTVV.

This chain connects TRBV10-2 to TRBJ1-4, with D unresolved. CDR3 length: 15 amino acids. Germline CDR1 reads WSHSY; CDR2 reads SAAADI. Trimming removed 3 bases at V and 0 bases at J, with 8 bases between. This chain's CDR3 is CASSDGGATNEKLFF. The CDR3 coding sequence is TGCGCCAGCAGTGATGGAGGAGCAACTAATGAAAAACTGTTTTTT.

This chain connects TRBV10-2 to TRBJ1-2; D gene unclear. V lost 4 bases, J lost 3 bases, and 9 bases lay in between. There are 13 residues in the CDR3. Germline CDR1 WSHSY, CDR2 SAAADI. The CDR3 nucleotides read TGCGCCAGCAGTGTTGAGGTAGACTATGGCTACACCTTC. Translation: CASSVEVDYGYTF.

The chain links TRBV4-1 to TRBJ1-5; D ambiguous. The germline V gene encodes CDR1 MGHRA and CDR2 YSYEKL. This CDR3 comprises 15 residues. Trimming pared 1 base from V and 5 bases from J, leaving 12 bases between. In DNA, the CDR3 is TGCGCCAGCAGCCAAGGACATTACATCGATCAGCCCCAGCATTTT. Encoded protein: CASSQGHYIDQPQHF.

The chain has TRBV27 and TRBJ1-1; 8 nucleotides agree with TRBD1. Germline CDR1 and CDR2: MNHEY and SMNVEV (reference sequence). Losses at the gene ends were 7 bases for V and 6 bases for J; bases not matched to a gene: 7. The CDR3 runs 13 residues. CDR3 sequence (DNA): TGTGCCAGCACCGAACAGGGGGTCCCTGAAGCTTTCTTT. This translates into CASTEQGVPEAFF.

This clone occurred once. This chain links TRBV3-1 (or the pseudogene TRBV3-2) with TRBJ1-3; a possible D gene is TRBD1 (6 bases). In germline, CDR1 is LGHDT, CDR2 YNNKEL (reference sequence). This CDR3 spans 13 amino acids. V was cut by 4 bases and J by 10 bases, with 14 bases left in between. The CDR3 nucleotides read TGTGCCAGCAGCCCGGACAGTTTAGGGACCATATATTTT. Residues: CASSPDSLGTIYF.

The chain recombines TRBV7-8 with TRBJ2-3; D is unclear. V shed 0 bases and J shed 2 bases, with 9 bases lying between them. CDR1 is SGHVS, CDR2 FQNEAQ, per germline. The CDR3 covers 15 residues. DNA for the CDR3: TGTGCCAGCAGCTTAGCTAGCAGATCCACAGATACGCAGTATTTT. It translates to CASSLASRSTDTQYF. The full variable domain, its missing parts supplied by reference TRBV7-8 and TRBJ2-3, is GAGVSQSPRYKVAKRGQDVALRCDPISGHVSLFWYQQALGQGPEFLTYFQNEAQLDKSGLPSDRFFAERPEGSVSTLKIQRTQQEDSAVYLCASSLASRSTDTQYFGPGTRLTVL.

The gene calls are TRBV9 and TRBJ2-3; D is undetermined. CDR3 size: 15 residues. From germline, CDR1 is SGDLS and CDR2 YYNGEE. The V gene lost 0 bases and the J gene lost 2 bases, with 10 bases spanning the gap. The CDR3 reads CASSVGPVNTDTQYF. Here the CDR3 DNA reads TGTGCCAGCAGCGTAGGCCCAGTCAACACAGATACGCAGTATTTT.

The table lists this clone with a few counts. Here the CDR3 DNA reads TGTGCCATCGGACAAAGCAATCAGCCCCAGCATTTT. This sequence encodes CAIGQSNQPQHF. The chain joins TRBV10-3 to TRBJ1-5, with D tentatively TRBD1 (5 bases). Looked up from germline, CDR1 is ENHRY and CDR2 is SYGVKD. The V end was cut by 8 bases, the J end by 1 base, with 6 bases between. The CDR3 is 12 amino acids.

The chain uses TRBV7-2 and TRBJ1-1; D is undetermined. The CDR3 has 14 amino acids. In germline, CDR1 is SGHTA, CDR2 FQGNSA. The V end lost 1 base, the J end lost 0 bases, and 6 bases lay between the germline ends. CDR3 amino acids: CASSLGGLNTEAFF. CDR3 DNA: TGTGCCAGCAGCTTAGGCGGATTGAACACTGAAGCTTTCTTT.

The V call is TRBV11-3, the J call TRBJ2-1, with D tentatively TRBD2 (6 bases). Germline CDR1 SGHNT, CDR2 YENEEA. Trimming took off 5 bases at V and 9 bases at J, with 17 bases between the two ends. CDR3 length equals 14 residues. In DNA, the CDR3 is TGTGCCAGCAGCCCGGATGGGGGGTTGACTGAGCAGTTCTTC. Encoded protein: CASSPDGGLTEQFF.

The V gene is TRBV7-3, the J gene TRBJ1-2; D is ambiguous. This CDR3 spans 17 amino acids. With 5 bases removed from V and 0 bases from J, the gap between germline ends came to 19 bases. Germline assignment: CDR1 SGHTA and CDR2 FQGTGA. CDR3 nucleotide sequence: TGTGCCAGCAGCCCCGGATCCGGGGTTAGAACTAACTATGGCTACACCTTC. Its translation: CASSPGSGVRTNYGYTF.

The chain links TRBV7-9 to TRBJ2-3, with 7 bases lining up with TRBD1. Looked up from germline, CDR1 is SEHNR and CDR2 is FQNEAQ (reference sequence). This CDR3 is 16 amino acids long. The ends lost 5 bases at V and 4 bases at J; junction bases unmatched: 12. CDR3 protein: CASSRQGQKTADTQYF. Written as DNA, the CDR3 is TGTGCCAGCAGCCGACAGGGTCAAAAAACAGCAGATACGCAGTATTTT.

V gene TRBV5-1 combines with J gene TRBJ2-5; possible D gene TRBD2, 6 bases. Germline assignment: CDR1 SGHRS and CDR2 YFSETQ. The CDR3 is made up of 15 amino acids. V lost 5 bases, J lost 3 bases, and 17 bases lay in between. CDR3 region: CASRISGTAEETQYF. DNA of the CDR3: TGCGCCAGCAGAATCTCCGGGACTGCCGAAGAGACCCAGTACTTC.

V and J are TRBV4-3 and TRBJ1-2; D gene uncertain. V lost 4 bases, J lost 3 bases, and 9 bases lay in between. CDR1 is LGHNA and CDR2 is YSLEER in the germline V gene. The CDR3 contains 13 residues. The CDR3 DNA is TGCGCCAGCAGCCGTGGAGGGTACTATGGCTACACCTTC. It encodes CASSRGGYYGYTF.

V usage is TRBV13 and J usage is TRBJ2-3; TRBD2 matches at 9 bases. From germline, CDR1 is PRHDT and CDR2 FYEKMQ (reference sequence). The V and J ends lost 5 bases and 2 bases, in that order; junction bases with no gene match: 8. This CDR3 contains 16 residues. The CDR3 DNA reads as TGTGCCAGCAGCCAGCGGACTAGCGCCCTCACAGATACGCAGTATTTT. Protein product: CASSQRTSALTDTQYF.

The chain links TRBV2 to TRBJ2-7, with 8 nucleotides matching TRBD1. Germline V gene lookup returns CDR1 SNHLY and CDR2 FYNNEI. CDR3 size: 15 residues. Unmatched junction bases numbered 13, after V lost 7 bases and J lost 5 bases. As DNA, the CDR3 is TGTGCCAGCAACCGAGGACAGGGTCAGGATCACGAGCAGTACTTC. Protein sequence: CASNRGQGQDHEQYF.

CDR3: CASSSSTGKGSPGELFF. The CDR3 bases are TGTGCCAGCAGCTCCTCGACAGGGAAGGGCTCCCCCGGGGAGCTGTTTTTT. The chain links TRBV7-9 to TRBJ2-2, with 7 bases identical to TRBD1. Germline V gives CDR1 SEHNR, CDR2 FQNEAQ (reference sequence). With V trimmed by 4 bases and J by 6 bases, 14 bases remained unmatched. This CDR3 is built from 17 residues. Variable domain in full (rest from reference TRBV7-9 and TRBJ2-2): DTGVSQNPRHKITKRGQNVTFRCDPISEHNRLYWYRQTLGQGPEFLTYFQNEAQLEKSRLLSDRFSAERPKGSFSTLEIQRTEQGDSAMYLCASSSSTGKGSPGELFFGEGSRLTVL.

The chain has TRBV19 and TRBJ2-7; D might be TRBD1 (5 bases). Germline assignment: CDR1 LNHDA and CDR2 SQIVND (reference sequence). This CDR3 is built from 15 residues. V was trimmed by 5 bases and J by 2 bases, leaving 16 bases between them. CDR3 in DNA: TGTGCCAGTAGTCCCTCGTGGGGCGAGACCTACGAGCAGTACTTC. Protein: CASSPSWGETYEQYF.